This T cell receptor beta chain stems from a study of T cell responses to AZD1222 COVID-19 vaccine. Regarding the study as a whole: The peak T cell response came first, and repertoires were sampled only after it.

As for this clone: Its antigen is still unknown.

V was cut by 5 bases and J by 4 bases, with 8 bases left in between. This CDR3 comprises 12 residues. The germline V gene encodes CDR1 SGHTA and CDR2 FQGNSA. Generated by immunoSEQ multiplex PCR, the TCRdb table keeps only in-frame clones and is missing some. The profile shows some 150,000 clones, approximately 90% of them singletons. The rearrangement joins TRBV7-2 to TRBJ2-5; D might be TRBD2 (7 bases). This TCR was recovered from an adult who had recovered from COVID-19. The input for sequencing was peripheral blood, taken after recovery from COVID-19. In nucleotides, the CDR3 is TGTGCCAGCAGCAGGGGGGGAGAGACCCAGTACTTC. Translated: CASSRGGETQYF.